The present entry profiles one T cell receptor beta chain with its context. The antigen remains undetermined. This CDR3 spans 16 amino acids. In germline, CDR1 is SGHVS, CDR2 FQNEAQ. With V trimmed by 3 bases and J by 3 bases, 6 bases remained unmatched. These data belong to a study of cytomegalovirus exposure and HLA in healthy donors. Whole-study findings and limits: A previous analysis found most TCR beta V segments productive roughly 87% or roughly 30% of the time. A later analysis linked about 17,000 TCR beta sequences to HLA alleles at 0.05 false discovery rate.

PCR primers comprised 60 Vbeta and 13 Jbeta primers. Some clones are missing from TCRdb's copy, which holds only in-frame ones; the method was immunoSEQ multiplex PCR. Here the sample spans over 150,000 clones, roughly 77% being singletons. The clonotype originates from a male donor in good health and CMV-seronegative. The chain uses TRBV7-8 and TRBJ1-5, with 9 bases aligning to TRBD1. The sequenced sample was PBMCs. CDR3 amino acids: CASSFDRGIVNQPQHF. CDR3 DNA: TGTGCCAGCAGCTTTGACAGGGGGATAGTCAATCAGCCCCAGCATTTT. The full variable domain, in which reference TRBV7-8 and TRBJ1-5 provide the parts outside the CDR3, is GAGVSQSPRYKVAKRGQDVALRCDPISGHVSLFWYQQALGQGPEFLTYFQNEAQLDKSGLPSDRFFAERPEGSVSTLKIQRTQQEDSAVYLCASSFDRGIVNQPQHFGDGTRLSIL.